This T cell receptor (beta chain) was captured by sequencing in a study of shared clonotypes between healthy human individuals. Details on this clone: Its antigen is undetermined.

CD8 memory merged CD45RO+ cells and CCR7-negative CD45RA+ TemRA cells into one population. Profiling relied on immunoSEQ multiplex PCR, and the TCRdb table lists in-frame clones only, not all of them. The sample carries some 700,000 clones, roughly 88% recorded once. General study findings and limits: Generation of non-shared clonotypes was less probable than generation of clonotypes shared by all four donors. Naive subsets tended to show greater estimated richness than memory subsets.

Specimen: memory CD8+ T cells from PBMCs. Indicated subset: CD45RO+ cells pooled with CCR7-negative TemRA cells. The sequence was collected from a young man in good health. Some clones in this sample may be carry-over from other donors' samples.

CDR3 DNA: TGTGCCAGCAGCCTCGGACTAGCGGGGGACCAAGAGACCCAGTACTTC. Its translation is CASSLGLAGDQETQYF. This sequence joins TRBV28 and TRBJ2-5; TRBD2 aligns across 13 bases. CDR3 length: 16 amino acids. J was trimmed by 0 bases and V by 6 bases; bases with no gene match: 4. Germline V gene lookup returns CDR1 MDHEN and CDR2 SYDVKM.